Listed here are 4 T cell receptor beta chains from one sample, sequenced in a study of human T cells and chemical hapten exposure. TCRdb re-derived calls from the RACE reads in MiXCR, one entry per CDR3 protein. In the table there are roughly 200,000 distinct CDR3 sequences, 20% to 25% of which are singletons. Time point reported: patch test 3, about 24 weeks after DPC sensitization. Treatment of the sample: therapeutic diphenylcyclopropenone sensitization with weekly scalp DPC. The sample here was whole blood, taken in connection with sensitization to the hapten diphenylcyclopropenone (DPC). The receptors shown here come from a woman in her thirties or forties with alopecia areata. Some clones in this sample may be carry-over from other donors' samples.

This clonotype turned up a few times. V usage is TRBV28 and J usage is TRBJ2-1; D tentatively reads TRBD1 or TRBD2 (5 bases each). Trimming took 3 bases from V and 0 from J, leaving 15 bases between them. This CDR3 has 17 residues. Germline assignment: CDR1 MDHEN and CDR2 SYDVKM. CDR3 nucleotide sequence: TGTGCCAGCAGTTTGGCCCCAGGGAGAATCTCCTACAATGAGCAGTTCTTC. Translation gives CASSLAPGRISYNEQFF.

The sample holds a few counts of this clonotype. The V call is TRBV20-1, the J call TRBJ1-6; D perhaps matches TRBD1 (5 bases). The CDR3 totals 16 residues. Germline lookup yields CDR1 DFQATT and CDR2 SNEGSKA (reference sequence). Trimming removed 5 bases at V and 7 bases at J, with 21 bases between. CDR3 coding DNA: TGCAGTGCTCCGGATAGGGGCGAGGGAACCAATTCACCCCTCCACTTT. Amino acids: CSAPDRGEGTNSPLHF.

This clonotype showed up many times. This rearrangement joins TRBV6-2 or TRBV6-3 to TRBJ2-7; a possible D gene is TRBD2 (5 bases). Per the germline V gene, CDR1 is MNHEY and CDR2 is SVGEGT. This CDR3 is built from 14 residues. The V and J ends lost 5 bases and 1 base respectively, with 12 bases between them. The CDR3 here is CASSTWTGSYEQYF. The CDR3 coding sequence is TGTGCCAGCAGTACGTGGACGGGATCCTACGAGCAGTACTTC.

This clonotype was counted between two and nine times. The CDR3: CASSTRDRDGYTF. The CDR3 region has the DNA TGTGCCAGCAGTACGAGGGACAGGGATGGCTACACCTTC. V and J are TRBV6-5 and TRBJ1-2; 9 bases map to TRBD1. This CDR3 has 13 amino acids. Germline trimming cut 5 bases from V and 6 bases from J; bases unmatched to any gene: 4. Germline lookup yields CDR1 MNHEY and CDR2 SVGAGI.